The 3 T cell receptor beta chains below were found in one sample sequenced in a study of blood T cell repertoires in COVID-19. The data were produced by immunoSEQ multiplex PCR, yet TCRdb's version contains in-frame clones alone and is incomplete. The sample gives around 120,000 clones, approximately 80% of which show up once; about 2.5% is in the top ten. The sequenced material came from peripheral blood. Receptors originate from a man aged 50-59 years with acute or convalescent COVID-19.

V is TRBV9 and J is TRBJ2-2; 8 nucleotides align to TRBD1. V was pared by 4 bases and J by 3 bases, with 8 bases of the junction left unmatched. The CDR3 is 16 residues long. Germline V gives CDR1 SGDLS, CDR2 YYNGEE. CDR3 nucleotides: TGTGCCAGCAGCCCCAGGGGGCCCCCCCACACCGGGGAGCTGTTTTTT. Its protein product is CASSPRGPPHTGELFF.

The V and J genes are TRBV29-1 and TRBJ1-4, with a weak D call TRBD1 (6 bases). The CDR3 runs 21 residues. V dropped 4 bases and J dropped 8 bases, with 38 bases sitting between them. Germline lookup yields CDR1 SQVTM and CDR2 ANQGSEA. The DNA of the CDR3 is TGCAGCGTTGCCCCAACCGACGGCGGGGGGGCTGGAAGCAGAAGGGCAGAAAAACTGTTTTTT. It translates to CSVAPTDGGGAGSRRAEKLFF.

V is TRBV24-1 and J is TRBJ2-7; 7 bases are shared with TRBD1. The CDR3 has 17 residues. Germline lookup yields CDR1 KGHDR and CDR2 SFDVKD. Losses at the gene ends were 5 bases for V and 3 bases for J; bases not matched to a gene: 15. CDR3 DNA sequence: TGTGCCACCAGTGTGGGCCTCTTGGACAGGTCAGTCTACGAGCAGTACTTC. This sequence encodes CATSVGLLDRSVYEQYF.